This T cell receptor (beta chain) came from a study of identifying expanded T cells in peripheral blood. The CDR3 runs 16 residues. CDR1 and CDR2 from the germline V gene are SNHLY and FYNNEI. V shed 3 bases and J shed 4 bases, with 18 bases lying between them. Assay: immunoSEQ multiplex PCR; the TCRdb copy retains only in-frame clones and omits some. The sample consists of approximately 100,000 clones, 75% to 90% of them appearing once. As to this clone: Antigen unknown.

Study-level results: Technical replicates showed approximately 1.2 changed clones; roughly two weeks 15 to 20; four weeks 19.

The V and J genes are TRBV2 and TRBJ2-5; possible D gene TRBD2, 5 bases. The sequence was collected from a person aged 18-69 years in good health. Sequenced sample: blood. The CDR3 sequence: CASSEGWEFTRETQYF. The CDR3 region has the DNA TGTGCCAGCAGTGAGGGGTGGGAGTTCACCCGAGAGACCCAGTACTTC.